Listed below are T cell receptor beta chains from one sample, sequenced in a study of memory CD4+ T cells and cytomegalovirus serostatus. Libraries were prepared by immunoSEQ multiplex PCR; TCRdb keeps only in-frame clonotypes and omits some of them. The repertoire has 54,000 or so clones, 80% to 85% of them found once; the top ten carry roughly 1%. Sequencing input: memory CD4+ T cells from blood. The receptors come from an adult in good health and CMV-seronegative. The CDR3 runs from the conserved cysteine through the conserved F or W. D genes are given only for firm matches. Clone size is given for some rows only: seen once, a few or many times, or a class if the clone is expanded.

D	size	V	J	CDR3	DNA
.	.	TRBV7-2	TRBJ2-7	CASSSKVSSYEQYF	TGTGCCAGCAGCTCAAAGGTTAGCTCCTACGAGCAGTACTTC
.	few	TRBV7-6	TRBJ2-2	CASSSDIANTGELFF	TGTGCCAGCAGCTCCGACATTGCGAACACCGGGGAGCTGTTTTTT
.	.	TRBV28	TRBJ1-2	CASRPGTRANYGYTF	TGTGCCAGCAGGCCTGGGACACGAGCTAACTATGGCTACACCTTC
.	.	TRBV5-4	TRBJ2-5	CASSLIRETQYF	TGTGCCAGCAGCTTGATCAGAGAGACCCAGTACTTC
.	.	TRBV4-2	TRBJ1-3	CASSQDWVTGSGNTIYF	TGTGCCAGCAGCCAAGATTGGGTGACTGGCTCTGGAAACACCATATATTTT
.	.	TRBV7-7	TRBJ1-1	CASSIDRNTEAFF	TGTGCTAGCAGCATTGACAGGAACACTGAAGCTTTCTTT
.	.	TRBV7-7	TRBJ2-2	CASSLGDLGVLNTGELFF	TGTGCTAGCAGCCTAGGCGACCTGGGGGTTCTGAACACCGGGGAGCTGTTTTTT
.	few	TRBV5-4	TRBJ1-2	CASSVGGSGRGTGGYTF	TGTGCCAGCAGCGTAGGCGGGTCGGGCAGGGGTACCGGTGGCTACACCTTC
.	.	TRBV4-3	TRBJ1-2	CASSQDVGNNYGYTF	TGCGCCAGCAGCCAAGATGTAGGCAACAACTATGGCTACACCTTC
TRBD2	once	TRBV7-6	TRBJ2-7	CASSLGASGAYEQYF	TGTGCCAGCAGCTTAGGGGCTAGCGGGGCCTACGAGCAGTACTTC
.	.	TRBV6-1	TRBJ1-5	CASSTQGHQPQHF	TGTGCCAGCAGCACCCAGGGGCACCAGCCCCAGCATTTT
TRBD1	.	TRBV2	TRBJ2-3	CASSPRDRRTSTDTQYF	TGTGCCAGCAGTCCGAGGGACAGGCGGACTAGCACAGATACGCAGTATTTT
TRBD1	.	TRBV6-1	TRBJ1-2	CASRDGTDNSYGYTF	TGTGCCAGCAGGGATGGGACAGATAATAGCTATGGCTACACCTTC
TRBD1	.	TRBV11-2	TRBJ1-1	CASSSNRGNTEAFF	TGTGCCAGCAGCTCAAACAGGGGGAACACTGAAGCTTTCTTT
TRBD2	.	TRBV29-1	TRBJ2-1	CSALRAGASHEQFF	TGCAGCGCTCTCCGGGCGGGAGCTTCTCATGAGCAGTTCTTC
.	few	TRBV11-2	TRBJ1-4	CASSLLGRELFF	TGTGCCAGCAGCTTATTGGGACGGGAACTGTTTTTT
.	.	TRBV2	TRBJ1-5	CASREGLGQPQHF	TGTGCCAGCAGGGAGGGATTGGGTCAGCCCCAGCATTTT
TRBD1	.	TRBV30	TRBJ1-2	CAWKTGGSYGYTF	TGTGCCTGGAAGACAGGGGGGAGCTATGGCTACACCTTC
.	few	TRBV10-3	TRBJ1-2	CASGDLRYGYTF	TGTGCCTCAGGGGATTTGAGGTATGGCTACACCTTC
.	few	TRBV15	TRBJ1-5	CATEYKSGFSNQPQHF	TGTGCCACCGAATACAAGTCGGGATTTAGCAATCAGCCCCAGCATTTT
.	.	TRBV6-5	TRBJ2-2	CASRGQGLLGELFF	TGTGCCAGCAGGGGACAAGGGTTGTTGGGGGAGCTGTTTTTT
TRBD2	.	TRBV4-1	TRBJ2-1	CASSPGGAAGGHRNEQFF	TGCGCCAGCAGCCCGGGGGGCGCAGCGGGAGGGCACAGAAATGAGCAGTTCTTC
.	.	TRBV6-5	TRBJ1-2	CASSRGHDYGYTF	TGTGCCAGCAGTCGCGGACATGACTATGGCTACACCTTC
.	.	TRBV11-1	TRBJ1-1	CASSKNEGLAFF	TGTGCCAGCAGCAAAAACGAGGGTTTAGCTTTCTTT
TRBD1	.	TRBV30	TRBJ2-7	CGTGRGPGLMEQYF	TGTGGAACAGGAAGGGGGCCAGGATTGATGGAGCAGTACTTC
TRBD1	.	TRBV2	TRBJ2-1	CASRRGQGSDEQFF	TGTGCCAGCAGGAGAGGACAGGGTTCGGATGAGCAGTTCTTC
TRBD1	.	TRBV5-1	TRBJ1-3	CASSPQGDTTIYF	TGCGCCAGCAGCCCCCAGGGGGACACCACCATATATTTT
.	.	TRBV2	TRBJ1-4	CASRGLRGEKLFF	TGTGCCAGCAGGGGACTAAGAGGTGAAAAACTGTTTTTT
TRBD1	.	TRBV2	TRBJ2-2	CASSGTGVVGELFF	TGTGCCAGCAGCGGAACAGGGGTGGTCGGGGAGCTGTTTTTT
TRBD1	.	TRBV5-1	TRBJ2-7	CASSLGDRGEQYF	TGCGCCAGCAGCTTGGGGGACAGGGGCGAGCAGTACTTC